This T cell receptor (beta chain) is from a study of response to subunit inactivated influenza vaccine. General study points: Few additional T cells are recruited per seasonal influenza vaccination, authors suggested.

V shed 6 bases and J shed 3 bases, with 12 bases lying between them. CDR1 MDHEN and CDR2 SYDVKM come from the germline V gene. The CDR3 is 14 amino acids. TCRdb independently ran MiXCR on the RT-PCR reads; one entry per CDR3 protein. Of some 850,000 distinct CDR3 sequences listed, around 18% were seen once; the top ten hold roughly a tenth. This clonotype was recorded a few times. Its antigen remains unidentified. This sample comprised PBMCs from blood, obtained approximately 5 days after vaccination. This TCR was recovered from a man in his fifties or sixties who received an inactivated influenza vaccine. The gene calls are TRBV28 and TRBJ2-1, with D perhaps matching TRBD1 or TRBD2 (5 bases each). CDR3 in amino acids: CASRLWDGYNEQFF. CDR3 DNA: TGTGCCAGCAGATTGTGGGACGGCTACAATGAGCAGTTCTTC.